Following are 5 T cell receptor beta chains from one sample sequenced in a study of early T cells in non-severe SARS-CoV-2 infection. TCRdb used MiXCR to reprocess the 5' RACE reads, holding one entry per CDR3 protein. The data contain about 11,000 distinct CDR3 sequences, 4.8% of them singletons. Source material: whole blood. The source is an adult who was a healthcare worker with PCR-confirmed SARS-CoV-2 infection or an uninfected control (not recorded which).

This rearrangement joins TRBV4-2 to TRBJ1-1; 10 bases are a match to TRBD1. V lost 0 bases, J lost 1 base, and 8 bases stayed unmatched. Germline V lookup: CDR1 LGHNA, CDR2 YNFKEQ. There are 18 residues in the CDR3. The CDR3 loop reads CASSQDPGQGISNTEAFF. CDR3 DNA: TGTGCCAGCAGCCAAGACCCGGGACAGGGGATCTCGAACACTGAAGCTTTCTTT.

This clonotype occurred a few times. The rearrangement links TRBV12-3 or TRBV12-4 to TRBJ2-5, with 9 nucleotides matching TRBD1. The CDR3 is 14 amino acids. The junction had 6 bases not matched to a gene; V was cut back by 6 bases and J by 4 bases. CDR3 in DNA: TGTGCCAGCAGAGATACAGGGGGCGGAGAGACCCAGTACTTC. Translation: CASRDTGGGETQYF.

This clonotype has at least ten counts. The chain links TRBV3-1 to TRBJ2-6, with a weak D call TRBD2 (6 bases). The CDR3 has 17 residues. Germline CDR1 is LGHDT and CDR2 is YNNKEL (reference sequence). Trimming took 4 bases from V and 0 from J, leaving 13 bases between them. CDR3 region: CASSRRGRISGANVLTF. CDR3 in DNA: TGTGCCAGCAGCCGGAGGGGACGGATCTCTGGGGCCAACGTCCTGACTTTC.

Many counts were recorded for this clonotype. The chain recombines TRBV20-1 with TRBJ2-1; 12 positions agree with TRBD2. Germline-derived CDR1 and CDR2 are DFQATT and SNEGSKA (reference sequence). Trimming at V came to 6 bases and at J to 4 bases, leaving 7 bases not matched to a gene. The CDR3 covers 15 residues. This CDR3 reads CSALGLAGLYNEQFF. CDR3 sequence (DNA): TGCAGTGCCCTCGGACTAGCGGGGTTGTACAATGAGCAGTTCTTC.

This clonotype appeared a few times. The chain employs TRBV3-1 and TRBJ1-2, with D hard to call. Germline values: CDR1 LGHDT, CDR2 YNNKEL (reference sequence). The CDR3 is 12 residues long. V was cut by 10 bases and J by 9 bases, with 18 bases left in between. This chain's CDR3 is CAKGQDPRSYTF. CDR3 bases: TGTGCCAAAGGGCAGGACCCAAGGAGCTACACCTTC.